Below are 27 T cell receptor beta chains sequenced from a single sample in a study of spatial heterogeneity in lung cancer. Time point specified: blood at routine non-recurrence follow-up after resection. Using its own MiXCR run on the 5' RACE reads, TCRdb lists one record per CDR3 protein. The table has 20,000 to 30,000 distinct CDR3 sequences, 8% to 10% seen once. This sample comprised PBMCs, obtained at follow-up. The source is a male donor with early-stage non-small cell lung cancer.

This clonotype has a count of ten or more. The CDR3 protein is CASSTGTGGTDTQYF. CDR3 coding DNA: TGTGCCAGCTCAACCGGGACAGGGGGTACGGATACGCAGTATTTT. V gene TRBV18 combines with J gene TRBJ2-3; 11 bases are a match to TRBD1. Germline trimming cut 5 bases from V and 6 bases from J; bases unmatched to any gene: 7. The CDR3 has 15 residues. CDR1 KGHSH and CDR2 LQKENI come from the germline V gene. Supplemented by reference TRBV18 and TRBJ2-3, the full variable domain reads NAGVMQNPRHLVRRRGQEARLRCSPMKGHSHVYWYRQLPEEGLKFMVYLQKENIIDESGMPKERFSAEFPKEGPSILRIQQVVRGDSAAYFCASSTGTGGTDTQYFGPGTRLTVL.

A few counts support this clonotype. The chain employs TRBV11-2 and TRBJ2-7; D not certain. V gave up 2 bases and J gave up 0 bases, with 5 bases separating them. Germline V gene lookup returns CDR1 SGHAT and CDR2 FQNNGV. The CDR3 loop spans 13 amino acids. CDR3 DNA sequence: TGTGCCAGCAGCTTACAAACCTCCTACGAGCAGTACTTC. Translation: CASSLQTSYEQYF. Combining the CDR3 with reference TRBV11-2 and TRBJ2-7 gives the whole variable domain EAGVAQSPRYKIIEKRQSVAFWCNPISGHATLYWYQQILGQGPKLLIQFQNNGVVDDSQLPKDRFSAERLKGVDSTLKIQPAKLEDSAVYLCASSLQTSYEQYFGPGTRLTVT.

This clonotype has a count of ten or more. The genes are TRBV7-9 and TRBJ2-2; the D gene is possibly TRBD1 (6 bases). Trimming left V 5 bases short and J 2 bases short, with 15 bases between. This CDR3 contains 16 residues. The germline CDR1 and CDR2 sequences are SEHNR and FQNEAQ (reference sequence). In nucleotides, the CDR3 is TGTGCCAGCAGCCCGACACCGGGACACAACACCGGGGAGCTGTTTTTT. Translating gives CASSPTPGHNTGELFF.

CDR3 amino acids: CASSSKRGGEETQYF. CDR3 bases: TGTGCCAGCAGTTCTAAGCGGGGGGGAGAGGAGACCCAGTACTTC. The rearrangement uses TRBV28 and TRBJ2-5, with TRBD2 identical over 10 bases. The germline V gene encodes CDR1 MDHEN and CDR2 SYDVKM. The V gene end was trimmed by 4 bases and the J gene end by 5 bases; junction bases not matched to a gene: 7. The CDR3 is made up of 15 amino acids.

This clonotype was detected a few times. The chain links TRBV5-1 to TRBJ2-2; D is uncertain. V lost 4 bases and J 1 base, leaving 14 bases between the germline ends. The germline V gene has CDR1 SGHRS and CDR2 YFSETQ. The CDR3 consists of 16 residues. This CDR3 is CASSPIRTLNTGELFF. For the CDR3, the DNA is TGCGCCAGCAGCCCAATTAGGACCCTGAACACCGGGGAGCTGTTTTTT.

This clonotype was found a few times. This chain uses TRBV5-4 with TRBJ1-4, with D maybe TRBD1 (6 bases). The CDR3 has 14 residues. The V end lost 1 base, the J end lost 3 bases, and 7 bases lay between the germline ends. Germline V lookup: CDR1 SGHNT, CDR2 YYREEE (reference sequence). In DNA, the CDR3 is TGTGCCAGCAGCTTGAGGGGGGCTAATGAAAAACTGTTTTTT. Translated: CASSLRGANEKLFF.

This clonotype was seen at least ten times. This rearrangement joins TRBV6-2 or TRBV6-3 to TRBJ2-4, with D unresolved. V lost 0 bases, J lost 6 bases, and 3 bases lay in between. The germline V gene encodes CDR1 MNHEY and CDR2 SVGEGT. This CDR3 region has 12 residues. CDR3 protein: CASSYSINIQYF. The CDR3 coding sequence is TGTGCCAGCAGTTACTCGATAAACATTCAGTACTTC.

This clonotype was recorded many times. This chain connects TRBV4-1 to TRBJ2-3; D unclear. Deletions cut 3 bases from V and 4 bases from J, with 8 bases between. The V gene's germline CDR1 is MGHRA and CDR2 YSYEKL. The CDR3 is 13 amino acids. DNA of the CDR3: TGCGCCAGCAGCCATGAGGTACCAGATACGCAGTATTTT. Amino acid sequence: CASSHEVPDTQYF.

This clonotype showed up many times. The chain has TRBV7-2 and TRBJ2-5; D may be TRBD1 (6 bases). Germline CDR1 reads SGHTA; CDR2 reads FQGNSA. CDR3 length: 13 amino acids. V lost 6 bases and J 0 bases, leaving 8 bases between the germline ends. CDR3 nucleotides: TGTGCCAGCAGAGGACAGAACCAAGAGACCCAGTACTTC. It translates to CASRGQNQETQYF.

The chain joins TRBV29-1 to TRBJ2-3; D tentatively fits TRBD1 or TRBD2 (5 bases each). Trimming took 7 bases from V and 5 from J, leaving 16 bases between them. Germline lookup yields CDR1 SQVTM and CDR2 ANQGSEA. The CDR3 spans 13 residues. In DNA, the CDR3 is TGCAGCGCGGGACCGGCCGCGGGAGATACGCAGTATTTT. As protein: CSAGPAAGDTQYF.

This clonotype was observed at least ten times. The rearrangement links TRBV20-1 to TRBJ1-5; 11 positions match TRBD1. CDR1 is DFQATT, CDR2 SNEGSKA, per germline (reference sequence). V lost 3 bases, J lost 7 bases, and 11 bases stayed unmatched. There are 16 residues in the CDR3. The CDR3 region has the DNA TGCAGTGCTAGCCCCCGGGACAGGGGGGCGGAACAGCCCCAGCATTTT. As protein: CSASPRDRGAEQPQHF.

This clonotype was seen more than once but under ten times. The chain recombines TRBV4-1 with TRBJ1-4, with no clear D. Germline CDR1 is MGHRA and CDR2 is YSYEKL. Trimming took 1 base from V and 8 from J, leaving 11 bases between them. This CDR3 has 14 residues. CDR3: CASSQGKGGEKLFF. CDR3 coding DNA: TGCGCCAGCAGCCAAGGAAAGGGCGGGGAAAAACTGTTTTTT.

This clonotype came up many times. V usage is TRBV20-1 and J usage is TRBJ2-5; D gene unclear. V shed 0 bases and J shed 4 bases, with 9 bases lying between them. The CDR3 sequence is 13 residues long. Germline V CDR1 and CDR2: DFQATT, SNEGSKA (reference sequence). This CDR3 is CSARDGGAETQYF. CDR3 bases: TGCAGTGCTAGAGATGGCGGTGCAGAGACCCAGTACTTC.

This clonotype was seen a handful of times. This sequence joins TRBV28 and TRBJ2-7; the D is unclear. Germline CDR1 MDHEN, CDR2 SYDVKM. Trimming pared 3 bases from V and 3 bases from J, leaving 9 bases between. The CDR3 length is 13 residues. CDR3 nucleotide sequence: TGTGCCAGCAGTTTTACCAACGGCTACGAGCAGTACTTC. It translates to CASSFTNGYEQYF. Full variable domain (remainder filled in from reference TRBV28 and TRBJ2-7): DVKVTQSSRYLVKRTGEKVFLECVQDMDHENMFWYRQDPGLGLRLIYFSYDVKMKEKGDIPEGYSVSREKKERFSLILESASTNQTSMYLCASSFTNGYEQYFGPGTRLTVT.

This clonotype was detected ten times or more. The chain couples TRBV25-1 to TRBJ2-7; no reliable D call. Trimming shortened V by 5 bases and J by 0 bases, and 20 bases separated the two germline ends. The CDR3 is 17 amino acids. Germline CDR1 reads MGHDK; CDR2 reads SYGVNS. In DNA form, the CDR3 reads TGTGCCAGCAGTTCGAAACCAGGTTCAGAAGGCTCCTACGAGCAGTACTTC. Translating gives CASSSKPGSEGSYEQYF.

Sample share makes this clonotype medium-sized (0.01 to 0.1%). The rearrangement uses TRBV6-2 or TRBV6-3 and TRBJ2-7; TRBD1 might be the D (6 bases). The ends were cut back, 2 bases at V and 2 bases at J, with 7 bases in the middle. This CDR3 contains 13 residues. Germline V gives CDR1 MNHEY, CDR2 SVGEGT. The CDR3 nucleotides read TGTGCCAGCAGTTACACAGGGACCTACGAGCAGTACTTC. Amino acids: CASSYTGTYEQYF.

This chain uses TRBV5-4 with TRBJ2-1; 7 positions match TRBD1. This CDR3 has 15 amino acids. V shed 4 bases, J shed 4 bases, and the junction held 8 bases outside the gene matches. Germline CDR1 and CDR2: SGHNT and YYREEE (reference sequence). CDR3 amino acids: CASSLDEGAYNEQFF. CDR3 in DNA: TGTGCCAGCAGCCTAGATGAGGGGGCGTACAATGAGCAGTTCTTC.

The chain combines TRBV2 with TRBJ2-2; 8 bases align to TRBD1. This CDR3 region has 16 residues. CDR1 and CDR2 (germline): SNHLY, FYNNEI. The ends lost 1 base at V and 1 base at J; junction bases unmatched: 2. The CDR3 coding sequence is TGTGCCAGCAGTGAAGTAGGGACAGGGAACACCGGGGAGCTGTTTTTT. This gives the protein CASSEVGTGNTGELFF.

This clonotype was seen at least ten times. The chain recombines TRBV7-9 with TRBJ1-3, with D possibly matching TRBD1 (5 bases). V was pared by 5 bases and J by 0 bases, with 17 bases between. CDR1 is SEHNR and CDR2 is FQNEAQ in the germline V gene (reference sequence). This CDR3 is built from 17 residues. The DNA of the CDR3 is TGTGCCAGCAGCCCCGAGTACGGGGACGGCTCTGGAAACACCATATATTTT. As protein: CASSPEYGDGSGNTIYF.

The V and J genes are TRBV6-1 and TRBJ1-1; D is unclear. CDR3 length: 13 amino acids. Germline lookup yields CDR1 MNHNS and CDR2 SASEGT. Trimming took 8 bases from V and 11 from J, leaving 21 bases between them. For the CDR3, the DNA is TGTGCCAGCGCCTTGACACGGGAGGGCTTGGCTTTCTTT. Translated: CASALTREGLAFF.

This clonotype was recorded a few times. The chain links TRBV20-1 to TRBJ1-1, with D maybe TRBD1 (5 bases). CDR1 DFQATT and CDR2 SNEGSKA come from the germline V gene (reference sequence). The CDR3 totals 12 residues. The V end lost 1 base, the J end lost 8 bases, and 11 bases lay between the germline ends. The CDR3, as DNA: TGCAGTGCTAGAGTAGGGGATCTCGAAGCTTTCTTT. Translated, it gives CSARVGDLEAFF.

This clonotype was seen at least ten times. The chain recombines TRBV6-5 with TRBJ2-7, with D tentatively TRBD1 (5 bases). The CDR3 covers 13 residues. V was shortened by 5 bases and J by 4 bases, with 12 bases between the two germline ends. Germline assignment: CDR1 MNHEY and CDR2 SVGAGI. The CDR3 region is CASSLDSRYEQYF. The CDR3 bases are TGTGCCAGCAGTCTCGACAGCAGATACGAGCAGTACTTC.

This clonotype was picked up a small number of times. The V call is TRBV4-3, the J call TRBJ1-3, with TRBD1 matching 9 bases. The junction had 5 bases not matched to a gene; V was cut back by 3 bases and J by 5 bases. In germline, CDR1 is LGHNA, CDR2 YSLEER. The CDR3 covers 15 residues. This CDR3 is CASSHAGTGRNTIYF. The CDR3 DNA follows: TGCGCCAGCAGCCATGCCGGGACAGGGAGAAACACCATATATTTT.

This clonotype was observed a few times. CDR3 sequence reads: CASSSPKRRELFF. The CDR3 region has the DNA TGTGCCAGCAGTTCCCCGAAGCGCCGGGAGCTGTTTTTT. V and J are TRBV6-5 and TRBJ2-2; D unclear. Looked up from germline, CDR1 is MNHEY and CDR2 is SVGAGI. With 4 bases removed from V and 9 bases from J, the gap between germline ends came to 12 bases. The CDR3 length is 13 residues.

The rearrangement joins TRBV24-1 to TRBJ2-1; 7 positions match TRBD1. Germline values: CDR1 KGHDR, CDR2 SFDVKD. The CDR3 is 17 amino acids. V gave up 5 bases and J gave up 4 bases; unmatched junction bases: 13. The DNA for the CDR3 is TGTGCCACCAGTGGCGCTACAGGGGACACTCTATACAATGAGCAGTTCTTC. As protein: CATSGATGDTLYNEQFF.

This clonotype was seen at least ten times. The chain couples TRBV19 to TRBJ1-1, with D possibly being TRBD1 (6 bases). CDR3 length equals 13 residues. V shed 3 bases and J shed 7 bases, with 12 bases lying between them. Germline CDR1 is LNHDA and CDR2 is SQIVND (reference sequence). The CDR3 bases are TGTGCCAGTAGTATCTTGGACAGCGATGAAGCTTTCTTT. Its translation is CASSILDSDEAFF.

This clonotype turned up a few times. The chain combines TRBV28 with TRBJ2-5; D remains unclear. The ends were cut back, 3 bases at V and 4 bases at J, with 12 bases in the middle. This CDR3 has 14 residues. Germline-derived CDR1 and CDR2 are MDHEN and SYDVKM. The CDR3 region is CASSFLELGETQYF. The CDR3 nucleotides read TGTGCCAGCAGTTTCTTGGAGCTGGGAGAGACCCAGTACTTC. Based on the CDR3 plus reference TRBV28 and TRBJ2-5, the full variable domain is DVKVTQSSRYLVKRTGEKVFLECVQDMDHENMFWYRQDPGLGLRLIYFSYDVKMKEKGDIPEGYSVSREKKERFSLILESASTNQTSMYLCASSFLELGETQYFGPGTRLLVL.